This T cell receptor beta chain originates from a study of T cells in Graves' hyperthyroidism and ophthalmopathy. This clonotype appeared many times. The antigen is undetermined. Researchers amplified the TCR beta CDR3 regions from RNA transcripts. During a first-round RT-PCR of the TCR CDR3, the HTBI primer set was used. TCRdb independently ran MiXCR on the multiplex PCR reads; one entry per CDR3 protein. Of 30,000 to 35,000 distinct CDR3 sequences in the sample, around 52% were seen once. The study, taken as a whole, reports: Also found in blood were most expanded thyroid clonotypes above 0.001. A model of 13 V-J features distinguished ophthalmopathy from stable hyperthyroidism.

This receptor was identified in a woman between 40 and 55 years old with Graves' ophthalmopathy. Sequences were obtained from blood.

This CDR3 reads CASSLASLVSRKTGNTIYF. In DNA, the CDR3 is TGTGCCAGCAGTTTAGCTTCTTTGGTATCCCGTAAAACTGGAAACACCATATATTTT. This chain connects TRBV12-3 or TRBV12-4 to TRBJ1-3, with unresolved D. Trimming shortened V by 0 bases and J by 2 bases, and 20 bases separated the two germline ends. The CDR3 is made up of 19 amino acids.